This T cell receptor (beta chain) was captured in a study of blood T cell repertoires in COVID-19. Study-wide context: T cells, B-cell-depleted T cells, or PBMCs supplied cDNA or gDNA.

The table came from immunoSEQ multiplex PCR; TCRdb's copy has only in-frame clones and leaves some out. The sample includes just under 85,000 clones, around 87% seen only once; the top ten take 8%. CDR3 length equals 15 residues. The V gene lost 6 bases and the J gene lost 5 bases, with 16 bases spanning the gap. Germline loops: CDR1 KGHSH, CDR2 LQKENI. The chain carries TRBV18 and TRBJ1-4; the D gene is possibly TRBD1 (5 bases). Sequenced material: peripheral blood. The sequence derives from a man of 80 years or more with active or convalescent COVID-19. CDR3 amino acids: CASSEKGRRNEKLFF. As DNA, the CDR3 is TGTGCCAGCTCCGAGAAGGGGCGACGAAATGAAAAACTGTTTTTT.